The 28 T cell receptor beta chains below come from one sample, sequenced in a study of shared clonotypes between healthy human individuals. This table comes from immunoSEQ multiplex PCR, and its TCRdb copy is limited to in-frame clones, with some not included. The profile shows 1,500,000 or so clones, around 98.5% of them singletons. The sequencing sample was made of naive CD4+ T cells sorted from blood. Subset given: CD45RA+ positively selected. All receptors come from a man aged 25-45 years in good health.

A single count supports this clone. The chain links TRBV27 to TRBJ2-7; D may match TRBD1 or TRBD2 (5 bases each). The V end was cut by 4 bases, the J end by 3 bases, with 19 bases between. From germline, CDR1 is MNHEY and CDR2 SMNVEV (reference sequence). This CDR3 is 16 amino acids long. The CDR3, as DNA: TGTGCCAGCAGTTCACGGGGTGGCAGGGAATACTACGAGCAGTACTTC. Its translation is CASSSRGGREYYEQYF.

The rearrangement links TRBV27 to TRBJ1-5, with D possibly TRBD1 on 6 matching bases. The CDR3 length is 14 residues. In germline, CDR1 is MNHEY, CDR2 SMNVEV (reference sequence). Trimming stripped 5 bases from V and 3 bases from J, with 11 bases between. The CDR3 nucleotides read TGTGCCAGCAGTCTTCAGGGGCTCAATCAGCCCCAGCATTTT. Translation: CASSLQGLNQPQHF.

The chain employs TRBV6-1 and TRBJ2-1; a possible D gene is TRBD2 (6 bases). The germline CDR1 and CDR2 sequences are MNHNS and SASEGT. V shed 3 bases and J shed 0 bases, with 9 bases lying between them. The CDR3 spans 15 residues. CDR3 DNA sequence: TGTGCCAGCAGTGACTTCGGGAGCTCCTACAATGAGCAGTTCTTC. As protein: CASSDFGSSYNEQFF.

The chain joins TRBV11-3 to TRBJ2-1; 7 bases are a match to TRBD2. Germline V lookup: CDR1 SGHNT, CDR2 YENEEA. The CDR3 consists of 14 residues. V lost 2 bases to trimming and J lost 2 bases; unmatched junction nucleotides: 0. CDR3 sequence (DNA): TGTGCCAGCAGCTTAAGCGGGGCCTACAATGAGCAGTTCTTC. As protein: CASSLSGAYNEQFF. The full variable domain, with the rest looked up from reference TRBV11-3 and TRBJ2-1, is EAGVVQSPRYKIIEKKQPVAFWCNPISGHNTLYWYLQNLGQGPELLIRYENEEAVDDSQLPKDRFSAERLKGVDSTLKIQPAELGDSAVYLCASSLSGAYNEQFFGPGTRLTVL.

A single count supports this clone. The chain joins TRBV29-1 to TRBJ2-5; 8 bases match TRBD1. Looked up from germline, CDR1 is SQVTM and CDR2 is ANQGSEA. The CDR3 spans 12 residues. After removal of 3 bases from V and 4 bases from J, the junction contained 1 base not matched to a gene. CDR3 sequence: CSVDGQGETQYF. The CDR3, as DNA: TGCAGCGTTGACGGACAGGGAGAGACCCAGTACTTC. The full variable domain, in which reference TRBV29-1 and TRBJ2-5 provide the parts outside the CDR3, is SAVISQKPSRDICQRGTSLTIQCQVDSQVTMMFWYRQQPGQSLTLIATANQGSEATYESGFVIDKFPISRPNLTFSTLTVSNMSPEDSSIYLCSVDGQGETQYFGPGTRLLVL.

The J gene is TRBJ1-2, the V gene TRBV5-6; 7 nucleotides align to TRBD1. V lost 0 bases and J lost 2; bases outside the gene matches: 7. The germline gives CDR1 SGHDT, CDR2 YYEEEE. The CDR3 is made up of 16 amino acids. The CDR3 region is CASSLARLDRNYGYTF. As DNA, the CDR3 is TGTGCCAGCAGCTTGGCCCGATTGGACAGGAACTATGGCTACACCTTC.

V is TRBV6-4 and J is TRBJ2-2, with D possibly matching TRBD2 (5 bases). Germline CDR1 is MRHNA and CDR2 is SNTAGT. The V end lost 0 bases, the J end lost 4 bases, and 9 bases lay between the germline ends. CDR3 length equals 15 residues. In DNA, the CDR3 is TGTGCCAGCAGTGACTCATCGCTAGCCACCGGGGAGCTGTTTTTT. It is translated as CASSDSSLATGELFF.

V gene TRBV7-9 combines with J gene TRBJ2-1; D remains ambiguous. Germline V lookup: CDR1 SEHNR, CDR2 FQNEAQ (reference sequence). Trimming removed 1 base from V and 2 bases from J, with 6 bases in between. The CDR3 spans 14 residues. CDR3 coding DNA: TGTGCCAGCAGCTTAGACGGGCCCTACAATGAGCAGTTCTTC. Encoded protein: CASSLDGPYNEQFF.

The rearrangement joins TRBV14 to TRBJ1-2; D is undetermined. Germline V gene data show CDR1 as SGHDN and CDR2 as FVKESK. V was trimmed by 4 bases and J by 8 bases, leaving 11 bases between them. The CDR3 spans 12 residues. The CDR3 bases are TGTGCCAGCAGCCCGGACGTAGGCGGCTACACCTTC. It codes for CASSPDVGGYTF.

V usage is TRBV5-1 and J usage is TRBJ2-5; possibly TRBD2 for D (6 bases). Germline assignment: CDR1 SGHRS and CDR2 YFSETQ. The CDR3 runs to 14 residues. V was cut by 2 bases and J by 5 bases, with 13 bases left in between. The CDR3 spells CASSFGVTRETQYF. The CDR3 bases are TGCGCCAGCAGCTTCGGGGTGACTAGGGAGACCCAGTACTTC.

This chain links TRBV5-6 with TRBJ1-2; no reliable D call. This CDR3 is built from 12 residues. Trimming took off 0 bases at V and 5 bases at J, with 5 bases between the two ends. Germline lookup yields CDR1 SGHDT and CDR2 YYEEEE. The chain's CDR3 is CASSLAGYGYTF. The CDR3 DNA reads as TGTGCCAGCAGCTTGGCCGGATATGGCTACACCTTC.

In the case of this clone: In the same sample, other DNA sequences code for this CDR3. The chain couples TRBV6-5 to TRBJ1-3, with TRBD1 as a possible D gene (6 bases). Germline lookup yields CDR1 MNHEY and CDR2 SVGAGI. The V end lost 0 bases, the J end lost 0 bases, and 6 bases lay between the germline ends. The CDR3 covers 15 residues. The CDR3 loop reads CASSYSGGSGNTIYF. CDR3 sequence (DNA): TGTGCCAGCAGTTACTCAGGGGGCTCTGGAAACACCATATATTTT.

The chain joins TRBV7-9 to TRBJ1-2, with TRBD1 matching over 9 bases. CDR1 SEHNR and CDR2 FQNEAQ come from the germline V gene (reference sequence). V lost 5 bases and J lost 7; bases outside the gene matches: 8. The CDR3 runs 14 residues. The CDR3 sequence is CASSREQGALGYTF. The DNA of the CDR3 is TGTGCCAGCAGCCGTGAACAGGGGGCGCTTGGCTACACCTTC.

V usage is TRBV27 and J usage is TRBJ2-1; no reliable D call. Germline CDR1 MNHEY, CDR2 SMNVEV (reference sequence). V dropped 1 base and J dropped 1 base, with 5 bases sitting between them. The CDR3 is 14 residues long. Here the CDR3 DNA reads TGTGCCAGCAGTTTATACGGATCCTACAATGAGCAGTTCTTC. The encoded protein is CASSLYGSYNEQFF.

The chain joins TRBV5-6 to TRBJ1-4; 9 nucleotides agree with TRBD1. Per germline, CDR1 SGHDT and CDR2 YYEEEE. This CDR3 contains 15 residues. V shed 0 bases and J 8 bases; nucleotides not matched to a gene: 5. The CDR3 spells CASSLGTGVEEKLFF. In DNA form, the CDR3 reads TGTGCCAGCAGCTTGGGGACAGGGGTTGAGGAAAAACTGTTTTTT.

This chain joins TRBV9 and TRBJ1-2; possible D gene TRBD1, 5 bases. CDR1 SGDLS and CDR2 YYNGEE come from the germline V gene. Trimming cost V 0 bases and J 4 bases, with 13 bases left between them. There are 15 residues in the CDR3. This CDR3 is CASSVAQEAPYGYTF. CDR3 sequence (DNA): TGTGCCAGCAGCGTAGCACAGGAAGCTCCCTATGGCTACACCTTC.

The chain carries TRBV7-2 and TRBJ1-3; no clear D. Germline V gene lookup returns CDR1 SGHTA and CDR2 FQGNSA. Trimming pared 2 bases from V and 0 bases from J, leaving 11 bases between. The CDR3 extends over 16 amino acids. The CDR3 reads CASSLPGLPSGNTIYF. The CDR3 bases are TGTGCCAGCAGCTTACCTGGCTTGCCCTCTGGAAACACCATATATTTT.

The gene calls are TRBV9 and TRBJ1-3, with TRBD1 matching 8 bases. V shed 0 bases, J shed 0 bases, and the junction held 2 bases outside the gene matches. This CDR3 region has 16 residues. Germline values: CDR1 SGDLS, CDR2 YYNGEE. CDR3 sequence (DNA): TGTGCCAGCAGCGTAGCAGGGGGCTACTCTGGAAACACCATATATTTT. This encodes CASSVAGGYSGNTIYF.

The rearrangement joins TRBV2 to TRBJ2-3; D uncertain. This CDR3 has 11 residues. Per germline, CDR1 SNHLY and CDR2 FYNNEI. The V end lost 8 bases, the J end lost 4 bases, and 7 bases lay between the germline ends. The CDR3 DNA reads as TGTGCCAGCTCTATCGCAGATACGCAGTATTTT. Its translation is CASSIADTQYF.

The chain recombines TRBV18 with TRBJ2-5; TRBD2 is a possible D gene (5 bases). The CDR3 is made up of 16 amino acids. V dropped 3 bases and J dropped 4 bases, with 18 bases sitting between them. Per germline, CDR1 KGHSH and CDR2 LQKENI. The CDR3 loop reads CASSPNRGPAVETQYF. The CDR3, as DNA: TGTGCCAGCTCACCTAATCGTGGCCCAGCGGTAGAGACCCAGTACTTC.

The chain uses TRBV7-3 and TRBJ2-2; no clear D. V lost 5 bases and J 2 bases, leaving 12 bases between the germline ends. Germline V lookup: CDR1 SGHTA, CDR2 FQGTGA. The CDR3 loop spans 15 amino acids. Written as DNA, the CDR3 is TGTGCCAGCAGCCGCGGAGAAGCTAACACCGGGGAGCTGTTTTTT. Its translation is CASSRGEANTGELFF.

This chain links TRBV6-1 with TRBJ1-1; no clear D gene. CDR1 and CDR2 (germline): MNHNS, SASEGT. V lost 2 bases and J lost 0, with 7 bases in between. This CDR3 is built from 14 residues. CDR3 sequence (DNA): TGTGCCAGCAGTGAATCACGGGTGAACACTGAAGCTTTCTTT. Its protein product is CASSESRVNTEAFF.

V usage is TRBV18 and J usage is TRBJ2-1; no clear D. CDR1 KGHSH and CDR2 LQKENI come from the germline V gene. This CDR3 region has 15 residues. Trimming left V 0 bases short and J 6 bases short, with 12 bases between. CDR3 in DNA: TGTGCCAGCTCACCACCGATGGGTATTGGCAATGAGCAGTTCTTC. Amino acids: CASSPPMGIGNEQFF.

Turning to this clone: Other nucleotide sequences in the sample specify the same CDR3. V usage is TRBV2 and J usage is TRBJ2-1, with no clear D. Between the trimmed V and J ends, which lost 5 bases and 4 bases, there was a span of 3 bases. The CDR3 length is 11 residues. Germline V gene sequence: CDR1 SNHLY, CDR2 FYNNEI. The CDR3 DNA reads as TGTGCCAGCAGTTTATACAATGAGCAGTTCTTC. As protein: CASSLYNEQFF.

The chain links TRBV10-2 to TRBJ2-1, with TRBD2 identical over 13 bases. Losses at the gene ends were 2 bases for V and 4 bases for J; bases not matched to a gene: 8. This CDR3 region has 18 residues. Germline lookup yields CDR1 WSHSY and CDR2 SAAADI. The CDR3 DNA follows: TGCGCCAGCAGTGAGATATACCCGACTAGCGGGAGGTACAATGAGCAGTTCTTC. Translated: CASSEIYPTSGRYNEQFF.

V is TRBV6-5 and J is TRBJ2-5; a weak D match, TRBD2 (6 bases). The germline gives CDR1 MNHEY, CDR2 SVGAGI. CDR3 length: 15 amino acids. Trimming stripped 5 bases from V and 2 bases from J, with 15 bases between. CDR3 coding DNA: TGTGCCAGCAGTCGACCGGGAGCTCAACAAGAGACCCAGTACTTC. It translates to CASSRPGAQQETQYF.

The CDR3: CASSFRGVEAGELFF. CDR3 bases: TGTGCCAGCAGCTTCCGGGGGGTCGAAGCCGGGGAGCTGTTTTTT. The V gene is TRBV7-8, the J gene TRBJ2-2, with 7 bases identical to TRBD2. CDR3 length equals 15 residues. Per germline, CDR1 SGHVS and CDR2 FQNEAQ. With V trimmed by 3 bases and J by 6 bases, 7 bases remained unmatched. Combining the CDR3 with reference TRBV7-8 and TRBJ2-2 gives the whole variable domain GAGVSQSPRYKVAKRGQDVALRCDPISGHVSLFWYQQALGQGPEFLTYFQNEAQLDKSGLPSDRFFAERPEGSVSTLKIQRTQQEDSAVYLCASSFRGVEAGELFFGEGSRLTVL.

To note about this clone: The same CDR3 is also encoded by other DNA sequences in this sample. This chain links TRBV7-9 with TRBJ1-1; no clear D. The length of the CDR3 is 14 residues. V lost 5 bases and J 2 bases, leaving 12 bases between the germline ends. In germline, CDR1 is SEHNR, CDR2 FQNEAQ (reference sequence). The CDR3 coding sequence is TGTGCCAGCAGCCTAGAGGGTGGTAACACTGAAGCTTTCTTT. It encodes CASSLEGGNTEAFF.